This T cell receptor beta chain came from a study of blood T cells in healthy people across ages. The study's findings and limits: Age showed a roughly linear inverse relationship with TCR beta diversity per million T cells.

Worth noting for this clonotype: Its cognate antigen is unknown.

The ends were cut back, 0 bases at V and 11 bases at J, with 16 bases in the middle. There are 13 residues in the CDR3. The germline V gene has CDR1 SQVTM and CDR2 ANQGSEA. Sample-barcoded 5' priming and a J-beta primer mix drove a second PCR of roughly 6 to 12 cycles. From the 5' RACE reads, TCRdb called clonotypes with MiXCR, one entry per CDR3 protein. The repertoire holds 1 million or so distinct CDR3 sequences, more than 40% seen once, with about 19% in the top ten. This receptor was taken from a woman in her fifties or sixties in good health. The genes are TRBV29-1 and TRBJ2-5; the D call may be TRBD1 or TRBD2 (7 bases each). The sequenced sample was blood. The CDR3, as DNA: TGCAGCGTTGAAGATCTCCCAGGGGGGGAGCAGTACTTC. Amino acid sequence: CSVEDLPGGEQYF.